A selection of T cell receptor beta chains follows, all from one sample in a study of blood T cell repertoires in COVID-19. Assay: immunoSEQ multiplex PCR; the TCRdb copy retains only in-frame clones and omits some. The repertoire consists of approximately 160,000 clones, with over 70% occurring once and the leading ten covering roughly 2.8%. Sequencing was done on a sample of peripheral blood. The receptor set was obtained from a woman aged 60-75 years with acute or convalescent COVID-19. Each CDR3 is given with its conserved first and last residue. Each record gives: clone size, D gene, V gene, J gene, CDR3 DNA, CDR3 protein. The D gene is left open where the match is weak. Expanded clones get a size class; other rows say once, few or many, or leave the size out.

abundance: -
d_gene: -
v_gene: TRBV19
j_gene: TRBJ1-2
CDR3nt: TGTGCCAGTAGTATAGGGACACCCTATGGCTACACCTTC
CDR3aa: CASSIGTPYGYTF

abundance: few
d_gene: TRBD1
v_gene: TRBV28
j_gene: TRBJ1-4
CDR3nt: TGTGCCAGCAGCCATACCTCCAGAGGACAGGGGAAAAATGAAAAACTGTTTTTT
CDR3aa: CASSHTSRGQGKNEKLFF

abundance: -
d_gene: -
v_gene: TRBV10-1
j_gene: TRBJ2-1
CDR3nt: TGCGCCAGCAGCCCACGGGGGGCAAGGAACAATGAGCAGTTCTTC
CDR3aa: CASSPRGARNNEQFF

abundance: -
d_gene: -
v_gene: TRBV10-3
j_gene: TRBJ2-7
CDR3nt: TGTGCCATCAGTGAGTCGACTAGTGCGATGCACGAGCAGTACTTC
CDR3aa: CAISESTSAMHEQYF

abundance: -
d_gene: TRBD2
v_gene: TRBV11-2
j_gene: TRBJ2-3
CDR3nt: TGTGCCAGCAGCCCTAGCGGGGGGGTGTCAGGAGATACGCAGTATTTT
CDR3aa: CASSPSGGVSGDTQYF

abundance: -
d_gene: TRBD1
v_gene: TRBV11-2
j_gene: TRBJ1-6
CDR3nt: TGTGCCAGCAGCTTATCGGGACAGGCTAATTCACCCCTCCACTTT
CDR3aa: CASSLSGQANSPLHF

abundance: -
d_gene: -
v_gene: TRBV7-6
j_gene: TRBJ2-1
CDR3nt: TGTGCCAGCAAGCTTTCAGGGGTTTCCTACAATGAGCAGTTCTTC
CDR3aa: CASKLSGVSYNEQFF

abundance: few
d_gene: TRBD1
v_gene: TRBV13
j_gene: TRBJ1-5
CDR3nt: TGTGCCAGCAGCTCCCGACAGGGGGCGGGCAATCAGCCCCAGCATTTT
CDR3aa: CASSSRQGAGNQPQHF

abundance: few
d_gene: TRBD2
v_gene: TRBV24-1
j_gene: TRBJ2-2
CDR3nt: TGTGCCACCAGTGAGGCTAGCGGGGTGGCCGGGGAGCTGTTTTTT
CDR3aa: CATSEASGVAGELFF

abundance: -
d_gene: TRBD1
v_gene: TRBV19
j_gene: TRBJ1-6
CDR3nt: TGTGCCAGTAGTATTAGGGACAGCTATAATTCACCCCTCCACTTT
CDR3aa: CASSIRDSYNSPLHF

abundance: -
d_gene: TRBD1
v_gene: TRBV6-5
j_gene: TRBJ2-2
CDR3nt: TGTGCCAGCAGTTCCGGGACAGCGAACACCGGGGAGCTGTTTTTT
CDR3aa: CASSSGTANTGELFF

abundance: -
d_gene: TRBD2
v_gene: TRBV9
j_gene: TRBJ2-7
CDR3nt: TGTGCCAGCAGCGTAGGGGCCAGCGGGGGCAACTACGAGCAGTACTTC
CDR3aa: CASSVGASGGNYEQYF

abundance: few
d_gene: TRBD1
v_gene: TRBV28
j_gene: TRBJ2-6
CDR3nt: TGTGCCAGCAGTGCCTCCCCCGGGACAGGGGACAGCGTCCTGACTTTC
CDR3aa: CASSASPGTGDSVLTF

abundance: many
d_gene: TRBD1
v_gene: TRBV4-3
j_gene: TRBJ2-2
CDR3nt: TGCGCCAGCTCGCCCCTACAGGGGACGAACACCGGGGAGCTGTTTTTT
CDR3aa: CASSPLQGTNTGELFF

abundance: once
d_gene: -
v_gene: TRBV7-2
j_gene: TRBJ2-3
CDR3nt: TGTGCCAGCAGCTCTGGACAGATCCTCACAGATACGCAGTATTTT
CDR3aa: CASSSGQILTDTQYF

abundance: -
d_gene: TRBD2
v_gene: TRBV24-1
j_gene: TRBJ2-2
CDR3nt: TGTGCCACCAGTGATCCGGGACTAGCGGGGGGGCTCGACAACACCGGGGAGCTGTTTTTT
CDR3aa: CATSDPGLAGGLDNTGELFF

abundance: -
d_gene: -
v_gene: TRBV12-3/TRBV12-4
j_gene: TRBJ1-2
CDR3nt: TGTGCCAGCAGTCTCGGACTTGGCTACACCTTC
CDR3aa: CASSLGLGYTF

abundance: -
d_gene: TRBD1
v_gene: TRBV5-4
j_gene: TRBJ2-7
CDR3nt: TGTGCCAGCAGCGGAGCCGGGACAGGGGCAAGGGAGCAGTACTTC
CDR3aa: CASSGAGTGAREQYF

abundance: -
d_gene: -
v_gene: TRBV4-3
j_gene: TRBJ1-2
CDR3nt: TGCGCCAGCAGCCGAGCAAGGGGCTTTGAGAGTCCTGGCTACACCTTC
CDR3aa: CASSRARGFESPGYTF

abundance: few
d_gene: TRBD1
v_gene: TRBV7-2
j_gene: TRBJ1-5
CDR3nt: TGTGCCAGCAGCTTAGAAGGGGGGACAGGGCGCAATCAGCCCCAGCATTTT
CDR3aa: CASSLEGGTGRNQPQHF

abundance: -
d_gene: -
v_gene: TRBV7-2
j_gene: TRBJ2-1
CDR3nt: TGTGCCAGCAGCCTACGAGGGGGACGATCCTACAATGAGCAGTTCTTC
CDR3aa: CASSLRGGRSYNEQFF

abundance: -
d_gene: -
v_gene: TRBV5-1
j_gene: TRBJ1-2
CDR3nt: TGCGCCAGCAGCTTTAAGCGGGGTATGAGTAGGGGCTACACCTTC
CDR3aa: CASSFKRGMSRGYTF

abundance: -
d_gene: TRBD1
v_gene: TRBV19
j_gene: TRBJ2-2
CDR3nt: TGTGCCAGTAGTACCTCCGGGACAGGGGGGTCCGGGGAGCTGTTTTTT
CDR3aa: CASSTSGTGGSGELFF

abundance: -
d_gene: TRBD1
v_gene: TRBV6-6
j_gene: TRBJ2-6
CDR3nt: TGTGCCAGCAGTTCCCACAGGGGGCTAGGGGCCAACGTCCTGACTTTC
CDR3aa: CASSSHRGLGANVLTF

abundance: -
d_gene: -
v_gene: TRBV6-5
j_gene: TRBJ1-2
CDR3nt: TGTGCCAGCAGCCAAGGACAGATCAGGGGCTACACCTTC
CDR3aa: CASSQGQIRGYTF

abundance: -
d_gene: TRBD1
v_gene: TRBV5-6
j_gene: TRBJ1-6
CDR3nt: TGTGCCAGCAGCTTGGGAGACAGGGATAATTCACCCCTCCACTTT
CDR3aa: CASSLGDRDNSPLHF

abundance: -
d_gene: -
v_gene: TRBV6-6
j_gene: TRBJ1-4
CDR3nt: TGTGCCAGCAGTCCCCTCGGGCAGGGCATAAATGAAAAACTGTTTTTT
CDR3aa: CASSPLGQGINEKLFF

abundance: -
d_gene: -
v_gene: TRBV7-3
j_gene: TRBJ2-5
CDR3nt: TGTGCCAGCAGCTTAGGTGCGGTGCCGTCCCAAGAGACCCAGTACTTC
CDR3aa: CASSLGAVPSQETQYF

abundance: -
d_gene: TRBD1
v_gene: TRBV18
j_gene: TRBJ1-1
CDR3nt: TGTGCCAGCTCACCCCGGGACAGGGGGAACACTGAAGCTTTCTTT
CDR3aa: CASSPRDRGNTEAFF

abundance: -
d_gene: TRBD2
v_gene: TRBV3-1/TRBV3-2
j_gene: TRBJ2-3
CDR3nt: TGTGCCAGCAGCCAAGGGTTCGGCGGGGGGGCCACAGATACGCAGTATTTT
CDR3aa: CASSQGFGGGATDTQYF

abundance: -
d_gene: -
v_gene: TRBV4-1
j_gene: TRBJ2-2
CDR3nt: TGCGCCAGCAGCCAAGCTTTTGGACAGAAAGGGTCCGGGGAGCTGTTTTTT
CDR3aa: CASSQAFGQKGSGELFF

abundance: -
d_gene: TRBD1
v_gene: TRBV5-3
j_gene: TRBJ2-7
CDR3nt: TGTGCCAGAAGCCCGGGACAGGGGAGGGCTCTAGGCTCCTACGAGCAGTACTTC
CDR3aa: CARSPGQGRALGSYEQYF

abundance: few
d_gene: -
v_gene: TRBV3-1/TRBV3-2
j_gene: TRBJ2-2
CDR3nt: TGTGCCAGCAGCCAGACTAGGTCAGTTAACACCGGGGAGCTGTTTTTT
CDR3aa: CASSQTRSVNTGELFF

abundance: -
d_gene: -
v_gene: TRBV19
j_gene: TRBJ2-2
CDR3nt: TGTGCCAGTACCCCCGCTAACCCCGGGGAGCTGTTTTTT
CDR3aa: CASTPANPGELFF

abundance: -
d_gene: TRBD1
v_gene: TRBV28
j_gene: TRBJ2-6
CDR3nt: TGTGCCAGCAGTAGACCGGGACAGGGAAACGCTGGGGCCAACGTCCTGACTTTC
CDR3aa: CASSRPGQGNAGANVLTF

abundance: -
d_gene: -
v_gene: TRBV6-2/TRBV6-3
j_gene: TRBJ2-5
CDR3nt: TGTGCCAGCAGTTCATCAGAGACCCAGTACTTC
CDR3aa: CASSSSETQYF

abundance: -
d_gene: -
v_gene: TRBV3-1/TRBV3-2
j_gene: TRBJ1-5
CDR3nt: TGTGCCAGCAGCCAAGATGCAGGGGCGGTCCGGCCCCAGCATTTT
CDR3aa: CASSQDAGAVRPQHF

abundance: -
d_gene: TRBD2
v_gene: TRBV9
j_gene: TRBJ2-3
CDR3nt: TGTGCCAGCAGCGTAGGGTCTGGGGGGGGCACAGATACGCAGTATTTT
CDR3aa: CASSVGSGGGTDTQYF

abundance: few
d_gene: TRBD1
v_gene: TRBV9
j_gene: TRBJ1-1
CDR3nt: TGTGCCAGCAGCGTAGGTCCAGGGGGCGGATACGCTGAAGCTTTCTTT
CDR3aa: CASSVGPGGGYAEAFF

abundance: -
d_gene: TRBD1
v_gene: TRBV27
j_gene: TRBJ2-7
CDR3nt: TGTGCCAGTGGGACAGGGTTAAGCGAGCAGTACTTC
CDR3aa: CASGTGLSEQYF

abundance: -
d_gene: -
v_gene: TRBV3-1/TRBV3-2
j_gene: TRBJ1-6
CDR3nt: TGTGCCAGCACCTCAGCGGGACTAGATAATTCACCCCTCCACTTT
CDR3aa: CASTSAGLDNSPLHF

abundance: -
d_gene: TRBD1
v_gene: TRBV3-1/TRBV3-2
j_gene: TRBJ1-1
CDR3nt: TGTGCCAGCAGCCGAGCGCCCCGACAGGGGATAGGTGAAGCTTTCTTT
CDR3aa: CASSRAPRQGIGEAFF

abundance: -
d_gene: -
v_gene: TRBV5-1
j_gene: TRBJ2-1
CDR3nt: TGCGCCAGCCGGCCTAGCCTGAGCAATGAGCAGTTCTTC
CDR3aa: CASRPSLSNEQFF

abundance: -
d_gene: TRBD1
v_gene: TRBV19
j_gene: TRBJ1-1
CDR3nt: TGTGCCAGTAGGGGCCGGGACAGGAACACTGAAGCTTTCTTT
CDR3aa: CASRGRDRNTEAFF

abundance: once
d_gene: TRBD1
v_gene: TRBV6-2/TRBV6-3
j_gene: TRBJ1-1
CDR3nt: TGTGCCAGCAGTGGCAGGGGGTGGACTGAAGCTTTCTTT
CDR3aa: CASSGRGWTEAFF

abundance: -
d_gene: TRBD1
v_gene: TRBV19
j_gene: TRBJ1-4
CDR3nt: TGTGCCAGTAGTCAAGGGACAGGGGTCAACCGTAATGAAAAACTGTTTTTT
CDR3aa: CASSQGTGVNRNEKLFF

abundance: -
d_gene: TRBD2
v_gene: TRBV7-9
j_gene: TRBJ2-1
CDR3nt: TGTGCCAGCAGCTTAGAGCTAGCGGGGGACAATGAGCAGTTCTTC
CDR3aa: CASSLELAGDNEQFF

abundance: few
d_gene: -
v_gene: TRBV6-4
j_gene: TRBJ2-5
CDR3nt: TGTGCCAGCAGTGACTCTACCGGGACCCGGGGAGGGACCCAGTACTTC
CDR3aa: CASSDSTGTRGGTQYF

abundance: -
d_gene: TRBD1
v_gene: TRBV6-6
j_gene: TRBJ1-1
CDR3nt: TGTGCCAGCAGTAGCATGACAGGGGCCACTGAAGCTTTCTTT
CDR3aa: CASSSMTGATEAFF

abundance: -
d_gene: TRBD2
v_gene: TRBV10-3
j_gene: TRBJ2-1
CDR3nt: TGTGCCATCAGTGATAGCGGGAGGAGCTCCTACAATGAGCAGTTCTTC
CDR3aa: CAISDSGRSSYNEQFF